What follows are 8 T cell receptor gamma chains derived from one specimen sequenced in a study of Vγ9Vδ2 T cells in congenital toxoplasmosis. TRGC- and TRDC-specific primers primed one-tube template-switch reverse transcription to make cDNA. The TRGC primer was designed to target TRGC1 and TRGC2 alike. TCRdb re-processed the reads via CATT. The data hold approximately 200 gamma-chain clones, with roughly 6% observed a single time. The sample taken for sequencing was gamma-delta T cells from blood. The receptor set was obtained from a child under 10 years old born to a mother with Toxoplasma gondii infection during pregnancy, either congenitally infected or uninfected (not recorded which).

This clone was counted a few times. This DNA translates differently at residue 4 from the TCRdb protein, which is that of a much larger clone; a read error is likely, and the protein shown is the DNA's own translation. The genes are TRGV9 and TRGJP. Germline V CDR1 and CDR2: GITISATS, ISYDGTV (reference sequence). The CDR3 runs 16 residues. This CDR3 is CALGEVGELGKKIKVF. CDR3 nucleotides: TGTGCCTTGGGGGAGGTTGGGGAGTTGGGCAAAAAAATCAAGGTATTT.

In the case of this clone: A read error likely explains why the TCRdb protein, taken from a much larger clone, differs from this DNA's translation at residue 7; the protein shown is translated from the DNA. The genes are TRGV3 and TRGJ1 or TRGJ2. The CDR3 runs to 12 residues. CDR1 and CDR2 (germline): VTNTFY, YDVSTARD (reference sequence). J was trimmed by 8 bases and V by 4 bases; bases with no gene match: 8. Here the CDR3 reads CATWEGQDKKLF. The CDR3, as DNA: TGTGCCACCTGGGAGGGGCAGGATAAGAAACTCTTT.

This clone was counted between two and nine times. A far larger clone differs by one base, so this is likely a read error. Other DNA sequences in the same sample also yield this CDR3. The chain uses TRGV3 and TRGJP2. This CDR3 has 14 residues. Unmatched junction bases numbered 4, after V lost 4 bases and J lost 2 bases. Germline V gives CDR1 VTNTFY, CDR2 YDVSTARD (reference sequence). CDR3 sequence (DNA): TGTGCCACCTGGGATGCAAGTAGTGATTGGATCAAGACGTTT. This sequence encodes CATWDASSDWIKTF.

As concerns this clone: A far larger clone is only one base removed, so a read error is likely. The same CDR3 arises from other DNA sequences in this sample as well. This chain joins TRGV4 and TRGJ1 or TRGJ2. The CDR3 contains 11 residues. The V gene's germline CDR1 is EGSTGY and CDR2 YDSYTSSV. CDR3: CATWDYYKKLF. The CDR3 DNA reads as TGTGCCACCTGGGATTATTATAAAAAACTCTTT.

Concerning this clone: A far more abundant clone sits one base away, making this likely a read error. The same CDR3 is also encoded by other DNA sequences in this sample. The chain has TRGV9 and TRGJP. The CDR3 spans 16 residues. Looked up from germline, CDR1 is GITISATS and CDR2 is ISYDGTV (reference sequence). CDR3 amino acids: CALWEVQELGKKIKVF. In DNA form, the CDR3 reads TGTGCCTTGTGGGAGGTGCAAGAGTTAGGCAAAAAAATCAAGGTATTT.

A remark on this clone: This DNA's translation and the protein TCRdb lists, from a much larger clone, do not match at residue 4, likely due to a read error; the protein shown is translated from the DNA. The rearrangement links TRGV3 to TRGJ1 or TRGJ2. The germline gives CDR1 VTNTFY, CDR2 YDVSTARD (reference sequence). The CDR3 loop spans 14 amino acids. This chain's CDR3 is CATRDRPGYYKKLF. Here the CDR3 DNA reads TGTGCCACCCGGGACAGGCCAGGTTATTATAAGAAACTCTTT.

This clone was seen only a few times. A far larger clone differs by one base, so this is likely a read error. This sample includes further DNA sequences coding for the same CDR3. The V gene is TRGV3, the J gene TRGJ1 or TRGJ2. The CDR3 is 11 residues long. Trimming at V came to 6 bases and at J to 8 bases, leaving 7 bases not matched to a gene. CDR1 VTNTFY and CDR2 YDVSTARD come from the germline V gene (reference sequence). The CDR3 loop reads CATWSPNKKLF. CDR3 DNA: TGTGCCACCTGGTCACCTAATAAGAAACTCTTT.

This clone was seen a handful of times. The TCRdb record carries a much larger clone's protein, which differs from this DNA's translation at residue 6; a read error is the likely cause, and the protein listed here is the DNA translation. The chain uses TRGV5 and TRGJ1 or TRGJ2. V lost 2 bases to trimming and J lost 11 bases; unmatched junction nucleotides: 6. There are 11 residues in the CDR3. Germline V gene lookup returns CDR1 VINAFY and CDR2 YDVSNSKD. CDR3 nucleotide sequence: TGTGCCACCTGGGACATCCGGGAGAAACTCTTT. Translated: CATWDIREKLF.